The rows below give T cell receptor beta chains drawn from one sample of a study of T cell responses to AZD1222 COVID-19 vaccine. Using immunoSEQ multiplex PCR, the repertoire was profiled, and TCRdb retains in-frame clones only, with some absent. The table lists approximately 92,000 clones, around 90% of them singletons. The material was peripheral blood, obtained on day 0 of AZD1222 vaccination. These receptors came from an adult in good health. Both conserved end residues are part of each CDR3.

j_call: TRBJ2-1; v_call: TRBV7-9; cdr3_aa: CASSLVGGSYNEQFF
j_call: TRBJ1-1; v_call: TRBV10-3; cdr3_aa: CAISVEGSTEAFF
j_call: TRBJ2-7; v_call: TRBV7-8; cdr3_aa: CASSLLGQGSYEQYF
j_call: TRBJ1-5; v_call: TRBV27; cdr3_aa: CASSSGGGNQPQHF
j_call: TRBJ1-2; v_call: TRBV18; cdr3_aa: CASSLDRVDGYTF
j_call: TRBJ2-3; v_call: TRBV6-4; cdr3_aa: CASSAQGTDTQYF
j_call: TRBJ1-3; v_call: TRBV5-6; cdr3_aa: CASSLVGPSGNTIYF
j_call: TRBJ2-3; v_call: TRBV6-2/TRBV6-3; cdr3_aa: CASSRTSTDTQYF
j_call: TRBJ2-1; v_call: TRBV20-1; cdr3_aa: CSVLADNEQFF
j_call: TRBJ2-5; v_call: TRBV11-2; cdr3_aa: CASSYSGGAGETQYF
j_call: TRBJ2-4; v_call: TRBV27; cdr3_aa: CASSAGPWGSKNIQYF
j_call: TRBJ2-7; v_call: TRBV5-4; cdr3_aa: CASSSSDRGYEQYF
j_call: TRBJ1-3; v_call: TRBV6-5; cdr3_aa: CASIPRETVPPLLDF
j_call: TRBJ2-1; v_call: TRBV10-3; cdr3_aa: CAISERAGSYNEQFF
j_call: TRBJ2-1; v_call: TRBV27; cdr3_aa: CASSLWGGLSSYNEQFF
j_call: TRBJ2-1; v_call: TRBV7-2; cdr3_aa: CASSTSTGRNEQFF
j_call: TRBJ2-2; v_call: TRBV6-2/TRBV6-3; cdr3_aa: CASSYWGMNTGELFF
j_call: TRBJ1-2; v_call: TRBV5-6; cdr3_aa: CASRRQGPGGYTF
j_call: TRBJ1-6; v_call: TRBV27; cdr3_aa: CASSLGYRGSTSSPLHF
j_call: TRBJ1-2; v_call: TRBV9; cdr3_aa: CASGGRMANYGYTF
j_call: TRBJ2-3; v_call: TRBV12-5; cdr3_aa: CASGALAGGGTQYF
j_call: TRBJ1-5; v_call: TRBV3-1/TRBV3-2; cdr3_aa: CASSSQGTGYSNQPQHF
j_call: TRBJ1-2; v_call: TRBV28; cdr3_aa: CASRSGRWYGYTF
j_call: TRBJ2-5; v_call: TRBV3-1/TRBV3-2; cdr3_aa: CASSQLQETQYF
j_call: TRBJ1-1; v_call: TRBV16; cdr3_aa: CASSLWGGTTEAFF
j_call: TRBJ2-2; v_call: TRBV7-2; cdr3_aa: CAITWGGELFF
j_call: TRBJ1-6; v_call: TRBV6-5; cdr3_aa: CASSYSGTGQSPLHF
j_call: TRBJ1-1; v_call: TRBV7-2; cdr3_aa: CASSLSLGEAFF
j_call: TRBJ1-4; v_call: TRBV18; cdr3_aa: CASSGGAGTANEKLFF
j_call: TRBJ1-5; v_call: TRBV7-3; cdr3_aa: CASSPRQGAGQPQHF
j_call: TRBJ2-2; v_call: TRBV6-5; cdr3_aa: CASSTREAGELFF
j_call: TRBJ1-2; v_call: TRBV7-2; cdr3_aa: CASSPTYGGDYGYTF
j_call: TRBJ2-1; v_call: TRBV28; cdr3_aa: CASSFPILAGGPSSYNEQFF
j_call: TRBJ1-1; v_call: TRBV9; cdr3_aa: CASSGGGMNTEAFF
j_call: TRBJ1-1; v_call: TRBV9; cdr3_aa: CASSIAGTSGEAFF
j_call: TRBJ1-2; v_call: TRBV7-9; cdr3_aa: CASSPIRGVDTYTF
j_call: TRBJ2-7; v_call: TRBV20-1; cdr3_aa: CSASSRGPREQYF
j_call: TRBJ1-5; v_call: TRBV19; cdr3_aa: CASSLIRGGTQPQHF
j_call: TRBJ1-2; v_call: TRBV7-9; cdr3_aa: CASSPPPPWGATYGYTF
j_call: TRBJ2-4; v_call: TRBV21-1; cdr3_aa: CASSKVAGTPLAKNIQYF
j_call: TRBJ1-1; v_call: TRBV3-1/TRBV3-2; cdr3_aa: CASSRTGNTEAFF
j_call: TRBJ2-2; v_call: TRBV2; cdr3_aa: CASSDLTGRVFF
j_call: TRBJ1-4; v_call: TRBV9; cdr3_aa: CASSAGQGGEKLFF
j_call: TRBJ2-1; v_call: TRBV24-1; cdr3_aa: CATSEGTAAGLNEQFF
j_call: TRBJ1-2; v_call: TRBV5-1; cdr3_aa: CASSRDSPYGYTF
j_call: TRBJ2-6; v_call: TRBV4-2; cdr3_aa: CASSQEYGIGQGASGANVLTF
j_call: TRBJ1-3; v_call: TRBV4-3; cdr3_aa: CASSQLSGNTIYF
j_call: TRBJ1-1; v_call: TRBV4-2; cdr3_aa: CASSQETMNTEAFF
j_call: TRBJ1-6; v_call: TRBV7-2; cdr3_aa: CASSPGGIGNSPLHF
j_call: TRBJ1-6; v_call: TRBV5-5; cdr3_aa: CASSLRGQTYNSPLHF
j_call: TRBJ1-4; v_call: TRBV6-5; cdr3_aa: CASTRAGATNEKLFF
j_call: TRBJ1-1; v_call: TRBV2; cdr3_aa: CASSSDRAEAFF